The subject of this entry is one TCR beta chain. Its specificity is not known. PCR used 60 Vbeta primers and 13 Jbeta primers. TCRdb's table, derived via immunoSEQ multiplex PCR, lists solely in-frame clones and lacks some. Among tens of thousands of clones listed, around 80% were seen once. The data were taken from a study of cytomegalovirus exposure and HLA in healthy donors. Overall study: Under 85% of more than 300 genotyped donors fell in the Caucasian-associated ancestry cluster. Study-wide points: Another analysis was done later, and it associated approximately 18,000 TCR beta sequences with HLA alleles at 0.05 false discovery rate. A previous analysis found most TCR beta V segments productive roughly 87% or roughly 30% of the time. Researchers counted 164 TCR beta chains as cytomegalovirus-associated.

Germline CDR1 and CDR2: MGHRA and YSYEKL. The length of the CDR3 is 13 residues. The ends were cut back, 1 base at V and 7 bases at J, with 7 bases in the middle. The sequence derives from a man aged 50 to 60 in good health and CMV-seropositive. V gene TRBV4-1 combines with J gene TRBJ1-4; D is unresolved. Sequencing was done on a sample of PBMCs. The CDR3 coding sequence is TGCGCCAGCAGCCAAGGTATAATTGAAAAACTGTTTTTT. Translated, it gives CASSQGIIEKLFF.